This T cell receptor (beta chain) was captured by sequencing in a study of blood T cell repertoires in COVID-19. Method: immunoSEQ multiplex PCR; TCRdb's copy keeps in-frame clones and lacks some. The profile shows about 86,000 clones, over 80% of them singletons. The CDR3 contains 12 residues. Trimming removed 4 bases at V and 0 bases at J, with 4 bases between. Germline V gives CDR1 SEHNR, CDR2 FQNEAQ (reference sequence). This clone was observed a single time. Sequenced sample: peripheral blood. The chain carries TRBV7-9 and TRBJ2-7; the D is unclear. This TCR was sampled from an elderly woman with active or convalescent COVID-19. CDR3 in amino acids: CASSSFSYEQYF. Written as DNA, the CDR3 is TGTGCCAGCAGCTCATTCTCCTACGAGCAGTACTTC.